Following are 20 T cell receptor beta chains from one sample sequenced in a study of T cells after yellow fever vaccination (dated by TCRdb to between 2018 and 2020). Libraries were made using 5' RACE. Sequencer: Illumina NovaSeq 6000. The public reads were reprocessed in TCRdb via fastp at Q25 and MiXCR, keeping in-frame beta chains. Rows are unified per CDR3 protein, each entry keeping the most common DNA and genes. This sample comprises a few hundred thousand distinct CDR3 sequences, about 4% of them detected only once. Together, the top ten hold around 23% of the sample. Read against the paper, the sample's treatment or condition label means: live attenuated yellow fever vaccine strain. Material: PBMCs, obtained 5 days after the yellow fever booster vaccination. Source of these receptors: a young man who received the YFV17D yellow fever vaccine.

There are many counts of this clonotype. J is TRBJ2-3 and V is TRBV7-2, with D perhaps given as TRBD1 or TRBD2 (5 bases each). V was pared by 3 bases and J by 2 bases, with 15 bases between. The CDR3 totals 16 residues. CDR1 SGHTA and CDR2 FQGNSA come from the germline V gene. The CDR3 nucleotides are TGTGCCAGCAGCTTCCAGTGGGGGAAGGTCACAGATACGCAGTATTTT. Protein: CASSFQWGKVTDTQYF. The whole variable domain, remainder taken from reference TRBV7-2 and TRBJ2-3, is GAGVSQSPSNKVTEKGKDVELRCDPISGHTALYWYRQSLGQGLEFLIYFQGNSAPDKSGLPSDRFSAERTGGSVSTLTIQRTQQEDSAVYLCASSFQWGKVTDTQYFGPGTRLTVL.

This clonotype was seen only a few times. The rearrangement uses TRBV15 and TRBJ1-4; D is uncertain. The V and J ends lost 3 bases and 7 bases respectively, with 15 bases between them. The CDR3 covers 15 residues. The germline CDR1 and CDR2 sequences are LNHNV and YYDKDF (reference sequence). The DNA for the CDR3 is TGTGCCACCAGCAGCAGATGGGCAGCTCGTGAAAAACTGTTTTTT. It encodes CATSSRWAAREKLFF.

The chain has TRBV12-3 or TRBV12-4 and TRBJ2-5; maybe TRBD1 (6 bases). The CDR3 consists of 13 residues. V was pared by 5 bases and J by 4 bases, with 11 bases between. The CDR3 is CASSPGRGETQYF. The CDR3 DNA sequence: TGTGCCAGCAGTCCTGGCAGGGGAGAGACCCAGTACTTC.

This clonotype was seen a handful of times. The CDR3 bases are TGTGCCACCAGCAGGTCGGACTCCAATCAGCCCCAGCATTTT. It specifies CATSRSDSNQPQHF. The chain carries TRBV15 and TRBJ1-5, with D hard to call. The germline gives CDR1 LNHNV, CDR2 YYDKDF (reference sequence). V shed 3 bases and J shed 3 bases, with 9 bases lying between them. This CDR3 is built from 14 residues.

This clonotype was picked up many times. The rearrangement uses TRBV18 and TRBJ1-2; no clear D. The CDR3 has 14 residues. V was shortened by 3 bases and J by 2 bases, with 10 bases between the two germline ends. The germline V gene has CDR1 KGHSH and CDR2 LQKENI. CDR3 DNA sequence: TGTGCCAGCTCACCTTCAACCGCCAACTATGGCTACACCTTC. This gives the protein CASSPSTANYGYTF.

Ten or more counts support this clonotype. The V gene is TRBV6-2 or TRBV6-3, the J gene TRBJ2-2, with 8 bases lining up with TRBD1. This CDR3 has 16 amino acids. Losses at the gene ends were 5 bases for V and 0 bases for J; bases not matched to a gene: 5. Germline lookup yields CDR1 MNHEY and CDR2 SVGEGT. The CDR3: CASSTKTGANTGELFF. In nucleotides, the CDR3 is TGTGCCAGCAGTACCAAGACAGGGGCGAACACCGGGGAGCTGTTTTTT.

This clonotype was counted a few times. The chain uses TRBV7-9 and TRBJ2-7, with 8 positions matching TRBD1. V trimming: 4 bases; J trimming: 2 bases; junction bases outside the gene matches: 4. The CDR3 covers 14 residues. Germline CDR1 is SEHNR and CDR2 is FQNEAQ (reference sequence). The CDR3 reads CASSSRGRPYEQYF. The CDR3 bases are TGTGCCAGCAGCTCCAGGGGGCGTCCCTACGAGCAGTACTTC.

This clonotype was seen only a few times. This chain links TRBV20-1 with TRBJ2-6; D may be TRBD2 (6 bases). The CDR3 has 14 residues. V was shortened by 6 bases and J by 4 bases, with 13 bases between the two germline ends. Germline CDR1 reads DFQATT; CDR2 reads SNEGSKA (reference sequence). The CDR3 DNA sequence: TGCAGTGCCTCCAGCGGGCGCGGGGCCAACGTCCTGACTTTC. It yields the protein CSASSGRGANVLTF.

This chain connects TRBV4-1 to TRBJ2-5; a weak D match, TRBD1 (6 bases). This CDR3 is 18 amino acids long. V was shortened by 4 bases and J by 2 bases, with 23 bases between the two germline ends. From germline, CDR1 is MGHRA and CDR2 YSYEKL. The CDR3 spells CASSRVGGGGLVQETQYF. The CDR3 DNA sequence: TGCGCCAGCAGCCGTGTAGGCGGTGGGGGCCTGGTACAAGAGACCCAGTACTTC.

This clonotype has a handful of counts. V gene TRBV15 combines with J gene TRBJ2-1; 8 bases match TRBD2. The junction had 11 bases not matched to a gene; V was cut back by 0 bases and J by 1 base. CDR3 length equals 19 residues. The V gene's germline CDR1 is LNHNV and CDR2 YYDKDF (reference sequence). CDR3: CATSRDSLTGGASYNEQFF. The CDR3 nucleotides read TGTGCCACCAGCAGAGATTCCCTAACGGGGGGGGCATCCTACAATGAGCAGTTCTTC.

This clonotype was detected a few times. The V and J genes are TRBV20-1 and TRBJ1-5; D is perhaps TRBD1 (5 bases). Trimming removed 3 bases from V and 6 bases from J, with 9 bases in between. Germline V gives CDR1 DFQATT, CDR2 SNEGSKA (reference sequence). The CDR3 has 12 residues. The CDR3 region has the DNA TGCAGTGCTAGGAGTGGGGGTCAGCCCCAGCATTTT. It translates to CSARSGGQPQHF.

This clonotype was picked up many times. The genes are TRBV3-1 and TRBJ2-2, with 7 bases aligning to TRBD2. Trimming removed 4 bases from V and 4 bases from J; junction bases left unmatched: 6. In germline, CDR1 is LGHDT, CDR2 YNNKEL (reference sequence). CDR3 length: 15 amino acids. CDR3 amino acids: CASSLVWGGTGELFF. In DNA, the CDR3 is TGTGCCAGCAGCCTCGTCTGGGGGGGCACCGGGGAGCTGTTTTTT.

Ten or more counts support this clonotype. The chain employs TRBV4-3 and TRBJ2-5; 10 bases match TRBD2. The CDR3 loop spans 15 amino acids. Trimming took 1 base from V and 5 from J; bases not matched to a gene: 4. Per the germline V gene, CDR1 is LGHNA and CDR2 is YSLEER. The CDR3 DNA sequence: TGCGCCAGCAGCCAAGGAACTAGCGGGGCCGAGACCCAGTACTTC. Its protein product is CASSQGTSGAETQYF.

The chain links TRBV5-1 to TRBJ2-1; D tentatively reads TRBD1 or TRBD2 (5 bases each). The V end was cut by 6 bases, the J end by 4 bases, with 14 bases between. From germline, CDR1 is SGHRS and CDR2 YFSETQ. CDR3 length equals 14 residues. The CDR3 here is CASTGRHRYNEQFF. The CDR3 nucleotides are TGCGCCAGCACGGGGCGTCATAGATACAATGAGCAGTTCTTC. Supplemented by reference TRBV5-1 and TRBJ2-1, the full variable domain reads KAGVTQTPRYLIKTRGQQVTLSCSPISGHRSVSWYQQTPGQGLQFLFEYFSETQRNKGNFPGRFSGRQFSNSRSEMNVSTLELGDSALYLCASTGRHRYNEQFFGPGTRLTVL.

V usage is TRBV7-8 and J usage is TRBJ2-2; 11 bases are shared with TRBD1. CDR3 length: 16 residues. V lost 5 bases to trimming and J lost 2 bases; unmatched junction nucleotides: 4. Germline CDR1 is SGHVS and CDR2 is FQNEAQ. CDR3: CASSAWTGGNTGELFF. The CDR3 region has the DNA TGTGCCAGCAGCGCTTGGACAGGGGGCAACACCGGGGAGCTGTTTTTT.

This sequence joins TRBV20-1 and TRBJ2-5; 9 nucleotides match TRBD2. The CDR3 covers 16 residues. Germline V gene sequence: CDR1 DFQATT, CDR2 SNEGSKA (reference sequence). The ends lost 1 base at V and 2 bases at J; junction bases unmatched: 8. This CDR3 reads CSARAGAGGRQETQYF. The CDR3 bases are TGCAGTGCTAGAGCCGGAGCGGGGGGCCGACAAGAGACCCAGTACTTC.

This clonotype showed up just a few times. The chain carries TRBV10-3 and TRBJ1-5, with 8 bases identical to TRBD1. The germline V gene has CDR1 ENHRY and CDR2 SYGVKD. With 6 bases clipped from V and 4 bases from J, the junction kept 5 bases outside the gene matches. CDR3 size: 14 residues. CDR3 amino acids: CAISRTGSNQPQHF. In DNA form, the CDR3 reads TGTGCCATCAGCAGGACAGGGTCGAATCAGCCCCAGCATTTT.

The chain combines TRBV5-4 with TRBJ1-1; D perhaps matches TRBD1 (6 bases). The V and J ends lost 3 bases and 1 base respectively, with 16 bases between them. The CDR3 contains 16 residues. Germline loops: CDR1 SGHNT, CDR2 YYREEE (reference sequence). The CDR3: CASSYLRRGRNTEAFF. CDR3 bases: TGTGCCAGCAGCTACCTACGCAGGGGCAGGAACACTGAAGCTTTCTTT.

This clonotype came up a few times. The chain uses TRBV19 and TRBJ1-2, with D possibly TRBD1 on 5 matching bases. This CDR3 has 13 residues. V shed 3 bases and J shed 7 bases, with 12 bases lying between them. The germline gives CDR1 LNHDA, CDR2 SQIVND (reference sequence). The CDR3, as DNA: TGTGCCAGTAGTATTATCGGGGGAGTTGGCTACACCTTC. As protein: CASSIIGGVGYTF. The complete variable domain, with remaining parts taken from reference TRBV19 and TRBJ1-2, reads DGGITQSPKYLFRKEGQNVTLSCEQNLNHDAMYWYRQDPGQGLRLIYYSQIVNDFQKGDIAEGYSVSREKKESFPLTVTSAQKNPTAFYLCASSIIGGVGYTFGSGTRLTVV.

This clonotype was observed a few times. In DNA, the CDR3 is TGTGCCTGGAGTGTAAGGTACGAGCAGTACTTC. It translates to CAWSVRYEQYF. V gene TRBV30 combines with J gene TRBJ2-7; D is unclear. The CDR3 has 11 residues. V shed 0 bases and J shed 4 bases, with 4 bases lying between them. Germline CDR1 is GTSNPN and CDR2 is SVGIG (reference sequence).